The 15 T cell receptor beta chains below all came from one sample that was sequenced in a study of T cells in women clearing cervical HPV infection. Using immunoSEQ multiplex PCR, the repertoire was profiled, and TCRdb retains in-frame clones only, with some absent. The sample spans some 30,000 clones; the ten largest clones claim about a sixth. Sequencing was carried out using blood buffy coat. These receptors all stem from a woman aged 18 to 75 with a cervical HPV16 infection that either progressed to CIN3+ or cleared (not recorded which).

Details on this clone: The read gets to within 3 residues of the CDR3 end, and the germline J gene fills in the rest. The chain has TRBV7-2 and TRBJ2-3; 7 bases line up with TRBD2. J lost 2 bases, V lost 3 bases, and 5 bases had no gene match. CDR1 and CDR2 (germline): SGHTA, FQGNSA. The CDR3 contains 15 residues. The CDR3 sequence: CASSFTRGSTDTQYF. CDR3 bases read: TGTGCCAGCAGCTTCACGCGGGGGTCCACAGATACG.

Comment on this clone: The CDR3 extends 3 residues past the end of the read, so its final part is completed from the germline J gene. The chain joins TRBV2 to TRBJ2-2, with 10 nucleotides matching TRBD2. V shed 6 bases and J 8 bases; nucleotides not matched to a gene: 6. Germline V lookup: CDR1 SNHLY, CDR2 FYNNEI. There are 14 residues in the CDR3. CDR3 sequence: CASRMGLASGELFF. The sequenced part of the CDR3 DNA is TGTGCCAGCAGGATGGGACTAGCGTCTGGGGAG.

As regards this clone: The read ends 3 residues shy of where the CDR3 ends; the end is completed using the germline J gene. The chain carries TRBV7-9 and TRBJ1-2; 9 positions match TRBD1. The germline gives CDR1 SEHNR, CDR2 FQNEAQ (reference sequence). This CDR3 comprises 14 residues. The CDR3 spells CASSQDRGSYDYTF. Partial CDR3 DNA: TGTGCCAGCAGCCAGGACAGGGGTTCCTACGAC.

A word on this clone: The CDR3 end is not reached by the read, which stops 3 residues before it; the germline J gene fills it in. This chain joins TRBV6-1 and TRBJ1-2; 8 nucleotides line up with TRBD1. The germline V gene encodes CDR1 MNHNS and CDR2 SASEGT. The CDR3 length is 15 residues. Partial CDR3 DNA: TGTGCCAGCAGTGAATACCGACAGGGGCAGGGCGAC. It specifies CASSEYRQGQGD. The CDR3 in full is CASSEYRQGQGDYTF.

A word on this clone: Read coverage stops 3 residues before the CDR3 terminus; the germline J gene supplies the remainder. The chain is built from TRBV5-1 and TRBJ2-3; 8 nucleotides agree with TRBD2. Germline V gene sequence: CDR1 SGHRS, CDR2 YFSETQ. Trimming cost V 0 bases and J 2 bases; bases outside gene matches: 5. The CDR3 spans 16 residues. CDR3 bases read: TGCGCCAGCAGCTTGGAGTCTAGCGGGTTCACAGATACG. This translates into CASSLESSGFTDT. The CDR3 in full is CASSLESSGFTDTQYF.

Remarks on this clone: The observed sequence ends 3 residues before the CDR3 terminus, with the missing tail filled in from the germline J gene. V is TRBV5-4 and J is TRBJ2-1; possibly TRBD2 for D (6 bases). Trimming removed 8 bases from V and 8 bases from J, with 26 bases in between. There are 16 residues in the CDR3. In germline, CDR1 is SGHNT, CDR2 YYREEE (reference sequence). CDR3 loop: CARGRPGGVGYDEQFF. The part of the CDR3 DNA that was read is TGTGCCAGGGGCCGTCCCGGGGGAGTTGGTTACGATGAG.

With regard to this clone: Read sequence stops 3 residues before the CDR3 end, and the germline J gene provides the missing end. The chain links TRBV18 to TRBJ1-5; 7 bases align to TRBD1. CDR1 and CDR2 from the germline V gene are KGHSH and LQKENI. V lost 3 bases, J lost 5 bases, and 13 bases stayed unmatched. This CDR3 contains 17 residues. The CDR3 spells CASSPIAGGRSDQPQHF. The part of the CDR3 DNA that was read is TGTGCCAGCTCACCGATAGCAGGGGGACGTTCGGATCAGCCC.

As for this clone: The missing CDR3 end, 3 residues past where the read stops, is filled in from the germline J gene. The chain carries TRBV30 and TRBJ1-6; 8 nucleotides match TRBD1. V lost 5 bases to trimming and J lost 9 bases; unmatched junction nucleotides: 3. The CDR3 extends over 12 amino acids. Per germline, CDR1 GTSNPN and CDR2 SVGIG (reference sequence). The part of the CDR3 DNA that was read is TGTGCCTGGGACAGGGGTAGTTCACCC. It translates to CAWDRGSSP. The full CDR3 is CAWDRGSSPLHF.

For this clone: From the germline J gene comes the end of the CDR3, since the read stops 3 residues before it. This rearrangement joins TRBV30 to TRBJ1-4, with D uncertain. This CDR3 region has 13 residues. Germline loops: CDR1 GTSNPN, CDR2 SVGIG (reference sequence). The CDR3 protein is CAWSSQANSPLFF. The CDR3 bases that were read are TGTGCCTGGAGTTCCCAGGCAAATTCACCA.

A remark on this clone: With the read ending 3 residues before the CDR3 end, the germline J gene is used to fill in that end. The rearrangement uses TRBV19 and TRBJ2-3; 9 bases are shared with TRBD1. Germline lookup yields CDR1 LNHDA and CDR2 SQIVND (reference sequence). V was pared by 5 bases and J by 3 bases, with 6 bases of the junction left unmatched. The CDR3 length is 15 residues. The chain's CDR3 is CASSSSGTGTDTQYF. The covered CDR3 bases are TGTGCCAGTAGTTCCTCCGGGACAGGGACAGATACG.

On this clone: The sequenced fragment ends 3 residues before the CDR3 boundary, so the rest is inferred from the germline J gene. The chain uses TRBV20-1 and TRBJ2-1, with 7 bases lining up with TRBD1. CDR3 size: 14 residues. Germline values: CDR1 DFQATT, CDR2 SNEGSKA (reference sequence). The V segment lost 1 base and the J segment 6 bases; nucleotides outside the gene matches: 6. The part of the CDR3 DNA that was read is TGCAGTGCTAGAGCCGAGGGGGCGTGCAATGAG. It codes for CSARAEGACNE. The full-length CDR3 reads as CSARAEGACNEQFF.

Details on this clone: With the read ending 3 residues before the CDR3 end, the germline J gene is used to fill in that end. The chain carries TRBV20-1 and TRBJ1-5; D ambiguous. In germline, CDR1 is DFQATT, CDR2 SNEGSKA (reference sequence). The CDR3 has 14 amino acids. Deletions cut 1 base from V and 3 bases from J, with 10 bases between. The chain's CDR3 is CSARVSGNNQPQHF. Incomplete CDR3 DNA: TGCAGTGCTAGAGTATCGGGGAACAATCAGCCC.

As to this clone: The read comes to an end 3 residues before the CDR3 does, leaving the germline J gene to fill in the end. This chain joins TRBV18 and TRBJ2-3; 15 positions agree with TRBD2. The CDR3 totals 17 residues. The germline CDR1 and CDR2 sequences are KGHSH and LQKENI. CDR3 sequence reads: CASSRGLAGGRGETQYF. The covered CDR3 bases are TGTGCCAGCTCCCGCGGACTAGCGGGAGGGAGGGGCGAGACG.

A word on this clone: With the read ending 3 residues before the CDR3 end, the germline J gene is used to fill in that end. J is TRBJ2-5 and V is TRBV20-1, with D maybe TRBD2 (6 bases). The CDR3 consists of 13 residues. V dropped 7 bases and J dropped 0 bases, with 12 bases sitting between them. The germline gives CDR1 DFQATT, CDR2 SNEGSKA (reference sequence). The CDR3 bases that were read are TGCAGTGGGGGTACTAGCTACCAAGAGACC. Residues: CSGGTSYQET. The entire CDR3 is CSGGTSYQETQYF.

As concerns this clone: The read terminates 3 residues before the CDR3 end, so the remaining end is supplied by the germline J gene. The chain links TRBV7-2 to TRBJ2-1, with 10 bases aligning to TRBD2. CDR3 length: 15 residues. Germline-derived CDR1 and CDR2 are SGHTA and FQGNSA. V gave up 3 bases and J gave up 3 bases; unmatched junction bases: 2. The sequenced CDR3 bases are TGTGCCAGCAGCTTTAGCGGGGGGAACTACAATGAG. The encoded protein is CASSFSGGNYNE. The complete CDR3 protein is CASSFSGGNYNEQFF.